Following are 12 T cell receptor beta chains from one sample sequenced in a study of T cell repertoires in cytomegalovirus infection. In TCRdb, the reads were re-called with MiXCR into one record per CDR3 protein. The sample has under 200,000 distinct CDR3 sequences, about 28% seen once; the top ten hold 31%. Sequencing was done on a sample of PBMCs. The origin of the receptors is a human donor in good health (CMV status not recorded). Some clones in this sample may be carry-over from other donors' samples.

The count of this clonotype is one. The gene calls are TRBV6-6 and TRBJ1-2; D gene ambiguous. The CDR3 has 17 residues. Trimming took off 2 bases at V and 2 bases at J, with 18 bases between the two ends. In germline, CDR1 is MNHNY, CDR2 SVGAGI (reference sequence). For the CDR3, the DNA is TGTGCCAGCAGTTACGGAAGGGTTCAACTTGGAAACTATGGCTACACCTTC. Protein sequence: CASSYGRVQLGNYGYTF.

V gene TRBV5-1 combines with J gene TRBJ2-2, with TRBD1 matching over 10 bases. The CDR3 sequence is 20 residues long. Germline values: CDR1 SGHRS, CDR2 YFSETQ. Unmatched junction bases numbered 18, after V lost 3 bases and J lost 4 bases. This chain's CDR3 is CASSSPRDRGPIGLTGELFF. The CDR3, as DNA: TGCGCCAGCAGCTCGCCACGGGACAGGGGTCCCATCGGGCTCACCGGGGAGCTGTTTTTT.

This clonotype was seen a few times. The gene calls are TRBV7-3 and TRBJ2-7, with 7 bases aligning to TRBD1. Germline V gene lookup returns CDR1 SGHTA and CDR2 FQGTGA. Unmatched junction bases numbered 2, after V lost 6 bases and J lost 6 bases. The CDR3 runs 11 residues. In nucleotides, the CDR3 is TGTGCCAGCAGGTACAGGGGCGAGCAGTACTTC. The encoded protein is CASRYRGEQYF.

Concerning this clonotype itself: Its ends do not fully match the called genes, so a read error is possible. This rearrangement joins TRBV19 to TRBJ2-1, with 7 positions matching TRBD1. The germline gives CDR1 LNHDA, CDR2 SQIVND (reference sequence). The CDR3 has 15 residues. CDR3 coding DNA: TGTGCCAGTAGTATAGTGGCAGGGGGATACAATGAGAAGTTCTTC. This sequence encodes CASSIVAGGYNEKFF. The whole variable domain, filled in from reference TRBV19 and TRBJ2-1, reads DGGITQSPKYLFRKEGQNVTLSCEQNLNHDAMYWYRQDPGQGLRLIYYSQIVNDFQKGDIAEGYSVSREKKESFPLTVTSAQKNPTAFYLCASSIVAGGYNEKFFGPGTRLTVL.

This clonotype occurred a few times. The chain uses TRBV11-2 and TRBJ2-7; D call uncertain. CDR1 and CDR2 (germline): SGHAT, FQNNGV. V lost 1 base and J 6 bases, leaving 7 bases between the germline ends. The CDR3 totals 12 residues. CDR3 DNA sequence: TGTGCCAGCAGCTTAGCCAGGCGCGAGCAGTACTTC. Residues: CASSLARREQYF.

V is TRBV6-5 and J is TRBJ2-7, with a weak D call TRBD1 (6 bases). Germline V gene data show CDR1 as MNHEY and CDR2 as SVGAGI. The CDR3 has 14 residues. V was clipped by 6 bases and J by 6 bases, with 18 bases between them. The CDR3 protein is CASRHPNRAGEQYF. The DNA of the CDR3 is TGTGCCAGCAGACACCCCAACAGGGCCGGCGAGCAGTACTTC.

The chain has TRBV6-6 and TRBJ2-1; D gene unclear. CDR3 length: 14 residues. Germline V gene lookup returns CDR1 MNHNY and CDR2 SVGAGI (reference sequence). Trimming removed 4 bases from V and 7 bases from J, with 14 bases in between. CDR3 in amino acids: CASSSTPFWNEQFF. CDR3 nucleotides: TGTGCCAGCAGTTCGACTCCCTTTTGGAATGAGCAGTTCTTC.

The chain carries TRBV29-1 and TRBJ1-1, with D maybe TRBD1 (5 bases). Germline V gene data show CDR1 as SQVTM and CDR2 as ANQGSEA. This CDR3 comprises 11 residues. V shed 6 bases and J shed 3 bases, with 8 bases lying between them. The CDR3 is CSVRGDTEAFF. The CDR3 DNA sequence: TGCAGCGTGCGGGGGGACACTGAAGCTTTCTTT. The whole variable domain, filled in from reference TRBV29-1 and TRBJ1-1, reads SAVISQKPSRDICQRGTSLTIQCQVDSQVTMMFWYRQQPGQSLTLIATANQGSEATYESGFVIDKFPISRPNLTFSTLTVSNMSPEDSSIYLCSVRGDTEAFFGQGTRLTVV.

This clonotype was found many times. The rearrangement joins TRBV11-2 to TRBJ1-6; weak D call: TRBD1 (6 bases). Germline CDR1 SGHAT, CDR2 FQNNGV. Trimming cost V 3 bases and J 2 bases, with 14 bases left between them. The CDR3 is 17 residues long. The CDR3 spells CASSLNRGQTYNSPLHF. In DNA, the CDR3 is TGTGCCAGCAGCTTGAACCGCGGACAGACCTATAATTCACCCCTCCACTTT. Looking up the rest from reference TRBV11-2 and TRBJ1-6 gives the full variable domain: EAGVAQSPRYKIIEKRQSVAFWCNPISGHATLYWYQQILGQGPKLLIQFQNNGVVDDSQLPKDRFSAERLKGVDSTLKIQPAKLEDSAVYLCASSLNRGQTYNSPLHFGNGTRLTVT.

This chain connects TRBV6-6 to TRBJ2-1; TRBD2 might be the D (7 bases). The V end lost 2 bases, the J end lost 9 bases, and 11 bases lay between the germline ends. The length of the CDR3 is 13 residues. Per germline, CDR1 MNHNY and CDR2 SVGAGI (reference sequence). CDR3 DNA: TGTGCCAGCAGTTACGGGGGGGCTGTTGAGCAGTTCTTC. It codes for CASSYGGAVEQFF.

This chain links TRBV6-5 with TRBJ1-1, with 7 bases that match TRBD1. CDR3 size: 15 residues. Trimming removed 4 bases from V and 4 bases from J; junction bases left unmatched: 9. Per the germline V gene, CDR1 is MNHEY and CDR2 is SVGAGI. CDR3 sequence reads: CASSSSGQMGTEAFF. CDR3 in DNA: TGTGCCAGCAGTTCCTCGGGACAGATGGGCACTGAAGCTTTCTTT.

The chain is built from TRBV7-3 and TRBJ1-1; D might be TRBD1 (5 bases). From germline, CDR1 is SGHTA and CDR2 FQGTGA. V lost 1 base and J lost 3, with 15 bases in between. There are 16 residues in the CDR3. The CDR3 sequence: CASSLSRPGNYTEAFF. The CDR3 bases are TGTGCCAGCAGCTTAAGTCGGCCAGGGAATTACACTGAAGCTTTCTTT.